This is a list of T cell receptor beta chains from one sample in a study of blood T cell repertoires in COVID-19. Clones were read by immunoSEQ multiplex PCR, and TCRdb kept only the in-frame ones, dropping some. The repertoire includes 60,000 to 80,000 clones, 85% of them detected once, and roughly 24% sits in the top ten. Material for sequencing was peripheral blood. These receptors all come from a man aged 50 to 60 with acute or convalescent COVID-19. Both conserved end residues are part of each CDR3. The order of the fields is clone size, J gene, V gene, D gene, CDR3 protein, CDR3 DNA. D genes are given only for firm matches. The size field is filled for only some rows; it gives once, few, many or a size class.

-,TRBJ2-4,TRBV5-4,-,CASSEGTEGIQYF,TGTGCCAGCAGCGAGGGGACGGAGGGCATTCAGTACTTC
once,TRBJ2-7,TRBV7-3,-,CASSVAGTDSSYEQYF,TGTGCCAGCAGCGTTGCCGGGACGGACAGCTCCTACGAGCAGTACTTC
-,TRBJ1-1,TRBV25-1,-,CASRTDGLGEAFF,TGTGCCAGCAGGACCGACGGACTAGGTGAAGCTTTCTTT
once,TRBJ2-5,TRBV7-2,TRBD1,CASSQDRPAETQYF,TGTGCCAGCAGCCAGGACAGGCCGGCAGAGACCCAGTACTTC
-,TRBJ2-1,TRBV12-3/TRBV12-4,-,CASNPGGSNEQFF,TGTGCCAGCAACCCTGGAGGATCCAATGAGCAGTTCTTC
-,TRBJ1-5,TRBV7-6,TRBD1,CASSSYRGLSQPQHF,TGTGCCAGCAGCTCCTACAGGGGGCTCAGCCAGCCCCAGCATTTT
-,TRBJ2-3,TRBV4-1,TRBD2,CASSQLGLAGTTQYF,TGCGCCAGCAGCCAACTAGGTCTAGCGGGGACTACGCAGTATTTT
-,TRBJ1-2,TRBV3-1/TRBV3-2,-,CASSPAQSVGYTF,TGTGCCAGCAGTCCAGCGCAATCCGTCGGCTACACCTTC
-,TRBJ2-3,TRBV5-1,-,CASSLTGLGADTQYF,TGCGCCAGCAGCTTGACAGGGTTGGGGGCAGATACGCAGTATTTT
-,TRBJ2-3,TRBV20-1,-,CSVSGTDTQYF,TGCAGTGTTAGCGGCACAGATACGCAGTATTTT
-,TRBJ2-7,TRBV7-9,-,CASSFSAYEQYF,TGTGCCAGCAGCTTTTCCGCCTACGAGCAGTACTTC